Detailed here is one T cell receptor (beta chain). Its antigen is unknown. This entry belongs to a study of T-cell memory formation after mild COVID-19. Study-wide points: Detection of some responders pre-infection suggested pre-existing cross-reactive memory T cells participated. Mostly located in CM and EM were contracting CD4+ clones, with contracting CD8+ clones located in EMRA.

V lost 2 bases and J lost 6, with 17 bases in between. CDR3 length: 16 amino acids. Each CDR3 protein is one row after TCRdb ran MiXCR on the 5' RACE reads. The sample lists approximately 400,000 distinct CDR3 sequences, more than 20% seen once, with 8.5% to 9% in the top ten. The clonotype originates from an adult woman who had mild COVID-19 (a few samples of this study predate the infection). Cell type and time point are not known. The sequencing sample was made of PBMCs or a T cell subset sorted from them (not recorded which). The chain has TRBV12-3 or TRBV12-4 and TRBJ2-1; the D gene is possibly TRBD1 (5 bases). Written as DNA, the CDR3 is TGTGCCAGCAGTTTACTACGACAGTTCGGAACCAATGAGCAGTTCTTC. Amino acids: CASSLLRQFGTNEQFF.